The 9 T cell receptor beta chains reported below all come from one sample, sequenced in a study of T cell repertoires in cytomegalovirus infection. Each CDR3 protein is one row after TCRdb ran MiXCR on the reads. The sample lists 150,000 to 200,000 distinct CDR3 sequences; 8.5% to 10% were seen once. The sequencing input was PBMCs. The source is a human donor in good health (CMV status not recorded). Some clones in this sample may be carry-over from other donors' samples.

This clonotype was picked up a small number of times. The chain joins TRBV28 to TRBJ1-1, with TRBD1 as a possible D gene (5 bases). The CDR3 runs to 14 residues. The germline V gene encodes CDR1 MDHEN and CDR2 SYDVKM. V was pared by 6 bases and J by 6 bases, with 17 bases between. CDR3: CASSYPLRVSEAFF. CDR3 DNA: TGTGCCAGCAGCTACCCACTCAGGGTCTCTGAAGCTTTCTTT.

This clonotype was counted a few times. The genes are TRBV19 and TRBJ1-5, with D perhaps TRBD1 (5 bases). Germline loops: CDR1 LNHDA, CDR2 SQIVND (reference sequence). V was trimmed by 4 bases and J by 2 bases, leaving 15 bases between them. This CDR3 has 16 residues. CDR3 in amino acids: CASSTLGTAGNQPQHF. CDR3 nucleotides: TGTGCCAGTAGTACCTTGGGGACCGCCGGCAATCAGCCCCAGCATTTT.

There are a few counts of this clonotype. The chain links TRBV25-1 to TRBJ1-6; 8 bases line up with TRBD1. CDR3 length: 14 residues. In germline, CDR1 is MGHDK, CDR2 SYGVNS. After removal of 3 bases from V and 9 bases from J, the junction contained 4 bases not matched to a gene. The CDR3 DNA reads as TGTGCCAGCAGTGACAGGGGGCTGGGTTCACCCCTCCACTTT. As protein: CASSDRGLGSPLHF.

This clonotype was picked up a small number of times. This chain connects TRBV29-1 to TRBJ2-2; D possibly matches TRBD1 or TRBD2 (7 bases each). The CDR3 runs to 14 residues. Germline V gene data show CDR1 as SQVTM and CDR2 as ANQGSEA. Deletions cut 6 bases from V and 5 bases from J, with 16 bases between. The DNA of the CDR3 is TGCAGCGTCGAAAGACAGGGAGGGACCGGGGAGCTGTTTTTT. This codes for CSVERQGGTGELFF.

This clonotype has ten or more counts. The rearrangement joins TRBV7-2 to TRBJ2-5, with D maybe TRBD1 (6 bases). Trimming removed 5 bases at V and 0 bases at J, with 13 bases between. The length of the CDR3 is 15 residues. Germline CDR1 SGHTA, CDR2 FQGNSA. The CDR3 spells CASSTDSTNQETQYF. The CDR3 coding sequence is TGTGCCAGCAGCACGGACAGTACGAACCAAGAGACCCAGTACTTC.

A few counts support this clonotype. CDR3 amino acids: CSARDVKDRGYGTDTQYF. As DNA, the CDR3 is TGCAGTGCTAGAGATGTCAAAGACAGGGGGTATGGCACAGATACGCAGTATTTT. The rearrangement uses TRBV20-1 and TRBJ2-3; 9 positions match TRBD1. The germline V gene has CDR1 DFQATT and CDR2 SNEGSKA (reference sequence). The CDR3 extends over 18 amino acids. Trimming removed 0 bases from V and 1 base from J; junction bases left unmatched: 11.

This clonotype was picked up many times. The rearrangement uses TRBV12-3 or TRBV12-4 and TRBJ1-1; no clear D gene. Trimming took 6 bases from V and 8 from J, leaving 16 bases between them. This CDR3 region has 13 residues. CDR3 sequence (DNA): TGTGCCAGCAGCCTAGGACGGACGGGGGAAGCTTTCTTT. It codes for CASSLGRTGEAFF.

Remarks on this clonotype: It may be a read error: a sequence one base away is much more abundant. The gene calls are TRBV28 and TRBJ2-1; D is undetermined. The CDR3 loop spans 12 amino acids. CDR1 MDHEN and CDR2 SYDVKM come from the germline V gene. The CDR3 loop is CARSLRKGNPFF. The CDR3 DNA reads as TGTGCCAGAAGTTTAAGGAAGGGAAATCCGTTCTTC.

This clonotype was seen at least ten times. CDR3 DNA sequence: TGTGCCAGCAGCCAAACCAGGACAGGGTCGCCCCAGCATTTT. Protein: CASSQTRTGSPQHF. V usage is TRBV7-2 and J usage is TRBJ1-5; 8 bases are shared with TRBD1. The CDR3 is 14 residues long. Germline lookup yields CDR1 SGHTA and CDR2 FQGNSA. V trimming: 5 bases; J trimming: 9 bases; junction bases outside the gene matches: 9. The whole variable domain, filled in from reference TRBV7-2 and TRBJ1-5, reads GAGVSQSPSNKVTEKGKDVELRCDPISGHTALYWYRQSLGQGLEFLIYFQGNSAPDKSGLPSDRFSAERTGGSVSTLTIQRTQQEDSAVYLCASSQTRTGSPQHFGDGTRLSIL.